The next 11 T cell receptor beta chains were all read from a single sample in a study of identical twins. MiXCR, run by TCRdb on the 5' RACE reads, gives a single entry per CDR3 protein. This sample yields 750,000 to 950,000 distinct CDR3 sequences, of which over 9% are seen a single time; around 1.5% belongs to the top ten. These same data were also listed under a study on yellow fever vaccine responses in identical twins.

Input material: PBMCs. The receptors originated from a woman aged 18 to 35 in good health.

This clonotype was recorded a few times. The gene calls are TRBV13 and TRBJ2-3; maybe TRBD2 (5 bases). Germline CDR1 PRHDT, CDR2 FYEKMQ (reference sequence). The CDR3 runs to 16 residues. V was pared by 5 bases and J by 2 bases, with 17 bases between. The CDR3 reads CASSPSDGGDTDTQYF. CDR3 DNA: TGTGCCAGCAGCCCTTCTGACGGAGGTGACACAGATACGCAGTATTTT.

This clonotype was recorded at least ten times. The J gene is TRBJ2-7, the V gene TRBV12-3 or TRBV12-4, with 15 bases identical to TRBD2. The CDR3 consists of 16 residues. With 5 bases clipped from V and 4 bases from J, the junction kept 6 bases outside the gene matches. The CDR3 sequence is CASSPRTSGRGYEQYF. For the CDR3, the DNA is TGTGCCAGCAGTCCTCGGACTAGCGGGAGGGGATACGAGCAGTACTTC.

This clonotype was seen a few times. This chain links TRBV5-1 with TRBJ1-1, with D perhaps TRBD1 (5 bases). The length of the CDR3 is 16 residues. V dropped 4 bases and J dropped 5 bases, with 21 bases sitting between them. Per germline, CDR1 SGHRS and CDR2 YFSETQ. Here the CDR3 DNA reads TGCGCCAGCAGCCGAGAGGGCCGCAGGGAAGGGACTGAAGCTTTCTTT. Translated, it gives CASSREGRREGTEAFF.

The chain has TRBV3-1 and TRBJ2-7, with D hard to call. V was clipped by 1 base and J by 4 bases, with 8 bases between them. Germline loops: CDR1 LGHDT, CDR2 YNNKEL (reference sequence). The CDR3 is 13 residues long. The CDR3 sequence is CASSQGLVYEQYV. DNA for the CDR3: TGTGCCAGCAGCCAAGGGTTAGTGTACGAGCAGTACGTC.

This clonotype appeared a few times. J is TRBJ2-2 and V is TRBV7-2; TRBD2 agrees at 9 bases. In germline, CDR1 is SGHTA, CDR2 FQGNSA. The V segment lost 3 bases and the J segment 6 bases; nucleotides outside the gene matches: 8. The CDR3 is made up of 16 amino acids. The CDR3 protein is CASSFLASGAPGELFF. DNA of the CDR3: TGTGCCAGCAGCTTTTTGGCTAGCGGGGCACCCGGGGAGCTGTTTTTT. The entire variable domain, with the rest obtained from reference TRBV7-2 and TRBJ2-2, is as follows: GAGVSQSPSNKVTEKGKDVELRCDPISGHTALYWYRQSLGQGLEFLIYFQGNSAPDKSGLPSDRFSAERTGGSVSTLTIQRTQQEDSAVYLCASSFLASGAPGELFFGEGSRLTVL.

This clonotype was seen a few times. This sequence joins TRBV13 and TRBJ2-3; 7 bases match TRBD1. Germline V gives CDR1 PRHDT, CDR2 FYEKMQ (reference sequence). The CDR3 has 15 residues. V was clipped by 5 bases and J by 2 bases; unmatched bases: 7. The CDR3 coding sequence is TGTGCCAGCAGCCTCGGGACAGTGTTCACAGATACGCAGTATTTT. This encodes CASSLGTVFTDTQYF.

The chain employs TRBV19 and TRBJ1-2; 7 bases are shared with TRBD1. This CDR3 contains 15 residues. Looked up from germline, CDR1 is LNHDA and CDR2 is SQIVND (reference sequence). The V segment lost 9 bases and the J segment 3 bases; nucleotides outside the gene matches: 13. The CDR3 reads CASYSRQGSDYGYTF. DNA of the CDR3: TGTGCCAGCTATAGCCGACAGGGATCGGACTATGGCTACACCTTC.

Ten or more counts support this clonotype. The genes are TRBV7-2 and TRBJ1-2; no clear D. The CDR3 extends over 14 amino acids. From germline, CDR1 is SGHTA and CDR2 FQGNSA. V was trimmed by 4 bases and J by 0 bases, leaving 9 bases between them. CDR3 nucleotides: TGTGCCAGCAGCTGGTCCGGGGCTAACTATGGCTACACCTTC. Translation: CASSWSGANYGYTF.

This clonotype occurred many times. CDR3 in DNA: TGCGCCAGCAGCTCGTTTAGTAGCGGGAGAACTGGGGCCAACGTCCTGACTTTC. Its protein product is CASSSFSSGRTGANVLTF. V is TRBV5-1 and J is TRBJ2-6, with TRBD2 matching over 9 bases. The CDR3 has 18 amino acids. The V gene's germline CDR1 is SGHRS and CDR2 YFSETQ. V trimming: 3 bases; J trimming: 2 bases; junction bases outside the gene matches: 9.

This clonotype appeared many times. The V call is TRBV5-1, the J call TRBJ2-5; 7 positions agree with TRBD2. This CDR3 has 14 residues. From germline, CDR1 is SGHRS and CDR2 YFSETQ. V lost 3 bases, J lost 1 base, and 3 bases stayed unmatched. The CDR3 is CASSYSGLQETQYF. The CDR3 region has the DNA TGCGCCAGCAGCTATAGCGGGCTCCAAGAGACCCAGTACTTC.

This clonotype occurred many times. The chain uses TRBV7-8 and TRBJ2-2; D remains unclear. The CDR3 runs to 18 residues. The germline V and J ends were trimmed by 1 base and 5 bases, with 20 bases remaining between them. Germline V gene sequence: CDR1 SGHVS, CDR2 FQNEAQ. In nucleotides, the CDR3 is TGTGCCAGCAGCTTAGGGTGGTCACGGCCGGTAGGGACCGGGGAGCTGTTTTTT. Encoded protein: CASSLGWSRPVGTGELFF. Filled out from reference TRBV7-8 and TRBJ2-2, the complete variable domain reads GAGVSQSPRYKVAKRGQDVALRCDPISGHVSLFWYQQALGQGPEFLTYFQNEAQLDKSGLPSDRFFAERPEGSVSTLKIQRTQQEDSAVYLCASSLGWSRPVGTGELFFGEGSRLTVL.